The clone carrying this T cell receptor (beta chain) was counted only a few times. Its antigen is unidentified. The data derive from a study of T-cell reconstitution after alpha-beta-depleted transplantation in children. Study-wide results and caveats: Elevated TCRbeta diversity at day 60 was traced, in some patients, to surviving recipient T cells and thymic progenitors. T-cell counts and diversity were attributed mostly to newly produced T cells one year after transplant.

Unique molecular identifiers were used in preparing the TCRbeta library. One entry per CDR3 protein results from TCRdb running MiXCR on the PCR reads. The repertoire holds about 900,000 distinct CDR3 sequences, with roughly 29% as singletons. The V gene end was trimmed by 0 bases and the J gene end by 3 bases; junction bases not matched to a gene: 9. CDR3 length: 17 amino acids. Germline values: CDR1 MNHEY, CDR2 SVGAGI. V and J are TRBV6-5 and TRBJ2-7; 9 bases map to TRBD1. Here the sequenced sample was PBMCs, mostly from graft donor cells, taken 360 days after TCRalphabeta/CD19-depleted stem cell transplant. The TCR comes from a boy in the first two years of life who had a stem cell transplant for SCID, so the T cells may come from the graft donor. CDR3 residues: CASSYSRPGTGSYEQYF. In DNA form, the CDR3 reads TGTGCCAGCAGTTACTCGAGGCCTGGGACAGGGAGCTACGAGCAGTACTTC.